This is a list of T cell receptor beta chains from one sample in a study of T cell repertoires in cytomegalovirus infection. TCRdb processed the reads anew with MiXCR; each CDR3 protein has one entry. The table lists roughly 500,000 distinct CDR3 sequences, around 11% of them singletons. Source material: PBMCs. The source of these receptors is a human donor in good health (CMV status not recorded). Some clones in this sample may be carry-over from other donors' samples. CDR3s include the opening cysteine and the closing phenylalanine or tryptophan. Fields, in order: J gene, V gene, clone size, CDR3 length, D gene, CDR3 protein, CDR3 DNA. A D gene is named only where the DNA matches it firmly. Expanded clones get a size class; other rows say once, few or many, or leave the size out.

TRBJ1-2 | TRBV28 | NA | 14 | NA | CASSPTGPNYGYTF | TGTGCCAGCAGTCCAACAGGGCCCAACTATGGCTACACCTTC
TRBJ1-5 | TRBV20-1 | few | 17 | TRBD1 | CSAPRGQGRSGNQPQHF | TGCAGTGCTCCTAGGGGACAGGGGCGTAGTGGCAATCAGCCCCAGCATTTT
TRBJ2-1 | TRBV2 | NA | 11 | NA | CAGSVYNEQFF | TGTGCCGGCAGTGTCTACAATGAGCAGTTCTTC
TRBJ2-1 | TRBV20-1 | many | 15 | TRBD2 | CSADQGTSGSNEQFF | TGCAGTGCTGATCAAGGGACTAGCGGGAGCAATGAGCAGTTCTTC
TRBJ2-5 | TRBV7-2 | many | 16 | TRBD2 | CASSLEGGLGLETQYF | TGTGCCAGCAGCTTAGAGGGGGGACTAGGTCTGGAGACCCAGTACTTC
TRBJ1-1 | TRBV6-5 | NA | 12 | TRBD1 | CASSLDREKAFF | TGTGCCAGCAGTCTTGACAGGGAAAAAGCTTTCTTT
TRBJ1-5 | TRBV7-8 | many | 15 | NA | CASSFTPDIRQPQHF | TGTGCCAGCAGCTTCACGCCGGATATCAGGCAGCCCCAGCATTTT
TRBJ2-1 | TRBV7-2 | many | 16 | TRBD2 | CASSLAHPGSGREQFF | TGTGCCAGCAGCTTGGCCCACCCAGGGAGCGGGAGGGAGCAGTTCTTC
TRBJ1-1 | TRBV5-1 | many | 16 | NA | CASSLAQAGSDTEAFF | TGCGCCAGCAGCTTGGCTCAGGCAGGGTCGGACACTGAAGCTTTCTTT
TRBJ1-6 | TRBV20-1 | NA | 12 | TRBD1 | CSAPDRDSPLHF | TGCAGTGCCCCGGACAGGGATTCACCCCTCCACTTT
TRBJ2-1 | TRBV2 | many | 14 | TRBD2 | CASVREGLYNEQFF | TGTGCCAGCGTACGGGAGGGCCTCTACAATGAGCAGTTCTTC
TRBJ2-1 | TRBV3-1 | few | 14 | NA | CASSSRGGDNEQFF | TGTGCCAGCAGCTCCAGGGGGGGGGACAATGAGCAGTTCTTC
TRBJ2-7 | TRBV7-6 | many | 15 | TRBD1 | CASSPRTGFSYEQYF | TGTGCCAGCAGCCCCCGGACAGGCTTTTCCTACGAGCAGTACTTC
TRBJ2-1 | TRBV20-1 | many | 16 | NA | CSAYPDDSLSYNEQFF | TGCAGTGCCTACCCAGACGACAGCTTGTCTTACAATGAGCAGTTCTTC
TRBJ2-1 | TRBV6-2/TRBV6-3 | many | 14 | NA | CASSYAGTYNEQFF | TGTGCCAGCAGTTACGCAGGGACCTACAATGAGCAGTTCTTC
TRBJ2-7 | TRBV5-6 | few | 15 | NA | CASSLAGRVSYEQYF | TGTGCCAGCAGCTTGGCTGGCAGGGTCTCCTACGAGCAGTACTTC
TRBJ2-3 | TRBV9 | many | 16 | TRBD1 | CASSAFGTGLPDTQYF | TGTGCCAGCAGCGCTTTCGGGACAGGGCTCCCGGATACGCAGTATTTT
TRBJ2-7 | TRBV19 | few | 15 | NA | CASTPGSQAAYEQYF | TGTGCCAGTACCCCCGGGTCACAGGCGGCCTACGAGCAGTACTTC
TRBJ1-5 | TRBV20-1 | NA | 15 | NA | CSANIGGTGNQPQHF | TGCAGTGCTAACATCGGGGGAACTGGCAATCAGCCCCAGCATTTT